Listed below are T cell receptor beta chains from one sample, sequenced in a study of blood T cells in healthy people across ages. TCRdb processed the 5' RACE reads anew with MiXCR; each CDR3 protein has one entry. The repertoire has roughly 1,100,000 distinct CDR3 sequences, about 23% of them found once; the top ten carry about 0.72%. The data also belong to a second study, concerning T cells of mothers and their children.

Sequenced material: blood. The receptor source for this set is a girl aged 2 to 10 in good health. The CDR3 runs from the conserved cysteine through the conserved F or W. D genes are given only for firm matches. Only part of the rows carry a size: once, few, many, or a class if the clone is expanded.

TRBV28	few	TRBJ2-7	NA	TGTGCCAGCAGTCCCTGGACAGCTTTCTACGAGCAGTACTTC	CASSPWTAFYEQYF
TRBV25-1	few	TRBJ1-1	TRBD1	TGTGCCAGCAGTGAAAGGACAGGGCGGGCTTTCTTT	CASSERTGRAFF
TRBV7-2	NA	TRBJ2-7	NA	TGTGCCAGCAGCTCGACGGTTCCTGGGGAGCAGTACTTC	CASSSTVPGEQYF
TRBV4-1	NA	TRBJ2-2	TRBD1	TGCGCCAGCAGCCGCCCGGGACAGGGAGCCCCCAGCGGGGAGCTGTTTTTT	CASSRPGQGAPSGELFF
TRBV4-1	NA	TRBJ1-1	NA	TGCGCCAGCAGCCAGGGGGTGGGGGCTGAAGCTTTCTTT	CASSQGVGAEAFF
TRBV10-2	many	TRBJ1-2	TRBD1	TGCGCCAGCAGTACCCCCGGGACAGAATATGGCTACACCTTC	CASSTPGTEYGYTF
TRBV12-3/TRBV12-4	few	TRBJ2-5	NA	TGTGCCAGCAGTTTCGAACAGTACCAAGAGACCCAGTACTTC	CASSFEQYQETQYF
TRBV29-1	NA	TRBJ2-5	TRBD2	TGCAGCGTTCCGACGGGGGAGGGGGAGACCCAGTACTTC	CSVPTGEGETQYF
TRBV12-3/TRBV12-4	NA	TRBJ1-1	NA	TGTGCCAGCAGTTTAAGAGGGTATGTCACTGAAGCTTTCTTT	CASSLRGYVTEAFF
TRBV5-1	NA	TRBJ2-7	NA	TGCGCCAGCAGCTTGCCCCCGGAGGGGGCCTATTACGAGCAGTACTTC	CASSLPPEGAYYEQYF
TRBV11-2	NA	TRBJ2-5	NA	TGTGCCAGCAGCTTTATAGCCCTGGTGAAGGCGGAGACCCAGTACTTC	CASSFIALVKAETQYF
TRBV29-1	NA	TRBJ2-2	NA	TGCAGCGTTGAATCCTACGCCGGGGAGCTGTTTTTT	CSVESYAGELFF
TRBV12-3/TRBV12-4	NA	TRBJ2-2	NA	TGTGCCAGCAGTTTAGCCCGGGTTCAAAGAACCGGGGAGCTGTTTTTT	CASSLARVQRTGELFF
TRBV29-1	NA	TRBJ2-2	TRBD2	TGCAGCGTTGAGGGACTAGCGGAAAACACCGGGGAGCTGTTTTTT	CSVEGLAENTGELFF
TRBV7-8	NA	TRBJ1-3	NA	TGTGCCAGCAGCCCCCGAGGGACCTCTGGAAACACCATATATTTT	CASSPRGTSGNTIYF
TRBV12-3/TRBV12-4	NA	TRBJ2-1	NA	TGTGCCAGCAGTTTGGTCGACTACAATGAGCAGTTCTTC	CASSLVDYNEQFF
TRBV28	NA	TRBJ2-5	TRBD2	TGTGCCAGCAGTCCCCCCCTAGCGGGTCAAGAGACCCAGTACTTC	CASSPPLAGQETQYF
TRBV5-6	few	TRBJ2-5	NA	TGTGCCAGCAGCCACCCCATGGACTTCCCTCGTGAGCAGTACTTC	CASSHPMDFPREQYF
TRBV28	NA	TRBJ2-5	NA	TGTGCCAGCACCCGATCCGGAGGAAGCGAAGAGACCCAGTACTTC	CASTRSGGSEETQYF
TRBV20-1	few	TRBJ2-7	NA	TGCAGTGCTGGGACCGGCAAGGGAGAGCAGTACTTC	CSAGTGKGEQYF
TRBV6-5	few	TRBJ2-7	TRBD2	TGTGCCAGCAGTTACTCGGGTAGCGGGGTATCCTACGAGCAGTACTTC	CASSYSGSGVSYEQYF
TRBV7-9	few	TRBJ2-7	TRBD1	TGTGCCAGCACCCCGGACAGGGGGCCCCACGAGCAGTACTTC	CASTPDRGPHEQYF
TRBV27	few	TRBJ2-1	TRBD2	TGTGCCAGCAGACTAGCGGGATTTAGCGAGCAGTTCTTC	CASRLAGFSEQFF